This TCR beta chain was sequenced for a study of blood T cell repertoires in COVID-19. About the research overall: From the United States, Italy and Spain came samples of acute and convalescent COVID-19. Sources were T cells, B-cell-depleted T cells, or PBMCs; the material itself was cDNA or gDNA.

CDR3 length: 13 residues. V lost 3 bases and J 1 base, leaving 9 bases between the germline ends. The germline gives CDR1 GTSNPN, CDR2 SVGIG (reference sequence). Source study methods: For nucleated cells, counts were estimated from reference gene primer amplification. Some clones are missing from TCRdb's copy, which holds only in-frame ones; the method was immunoSEQ multiplex PCR. V and J calls and clone size follow that table, whereas D and trimming were derived from the DNA. The profile covers approximately 250,000 clones, with 65% to 90% appearing a single time and 9.1% taken by the ten largest. Recruitment covered under 25 US areas and drew participants whose ages spanned roughly 18 to 90 years.

Sequenced material: PBMCs or T cells enriched from blood (not recorded which). The clonotype originates from a woman in her forties or fifties with acute COVID-19. The chain couples TRBV30 to TRBJ1-1; D unresolved. In nucleotides, the CDR3 is TGTGCCTGGAGAAAAAACAGGAACACTGAAGCTTTCTTT. This sequence encodes CAWRKNRNTEAFF.